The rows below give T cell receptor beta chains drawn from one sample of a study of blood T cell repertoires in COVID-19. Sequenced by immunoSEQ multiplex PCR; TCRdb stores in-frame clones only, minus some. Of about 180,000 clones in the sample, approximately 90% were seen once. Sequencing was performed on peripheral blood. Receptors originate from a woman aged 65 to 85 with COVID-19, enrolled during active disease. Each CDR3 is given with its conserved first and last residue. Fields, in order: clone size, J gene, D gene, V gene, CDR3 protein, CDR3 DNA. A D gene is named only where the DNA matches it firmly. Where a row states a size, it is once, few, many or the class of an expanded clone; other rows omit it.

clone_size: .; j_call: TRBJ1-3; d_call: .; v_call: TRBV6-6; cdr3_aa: CAIQSSSGNTIYF; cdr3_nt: TGTGCCATTCAGTCCAGCTCTGGAAACACCATATATTTT
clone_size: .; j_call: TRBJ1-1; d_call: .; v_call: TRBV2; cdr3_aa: CASSISRGSGTEAFF; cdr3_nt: TGTGCCAGCAGTATCTCCAGGGGTTCGGGCACTGAAGCTTTCTTT
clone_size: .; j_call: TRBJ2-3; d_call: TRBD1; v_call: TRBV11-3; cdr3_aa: CASSRQGSTDTQYF; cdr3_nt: TGTGCCAGCAGCCGACAGGGAAGCACAGATACGCAGTATTTT
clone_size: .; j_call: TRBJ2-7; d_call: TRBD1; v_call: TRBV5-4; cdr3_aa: CASSLERQGYSEQYF; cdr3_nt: TGTGCCAGCAGCTTGGAGCGACAGGGCTACAGCGAGCAGTACTTC
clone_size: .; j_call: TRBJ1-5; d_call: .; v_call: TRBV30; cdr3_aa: CACSPWGRGQPQHF; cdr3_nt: TGTGCCTGTTCCCCGTGGGGCAGAGGTCAGCCCCAGCATTTT
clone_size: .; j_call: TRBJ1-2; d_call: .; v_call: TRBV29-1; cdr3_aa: CSVADTVYGYTF; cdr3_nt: TGCAGCGTGGCCGACACGGTCTATGGCTACACCTTC
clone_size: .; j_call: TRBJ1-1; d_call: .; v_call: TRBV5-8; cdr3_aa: CASSLEKDTLNTEAFF; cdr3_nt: TGTGCCAGCAGCTTGGAGAAGGACACGCTGAACACTGAAGCTTTCTTT
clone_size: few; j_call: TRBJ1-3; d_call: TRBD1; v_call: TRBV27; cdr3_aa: CASSLTGTGTSGNTIYF; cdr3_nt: TGTGCCAGCAGTTTAACCGGGACAGGGACGTCTGGAAACACCATATATTTT
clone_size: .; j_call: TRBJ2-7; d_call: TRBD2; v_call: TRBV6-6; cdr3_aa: CASSYAMTSGFYEQYF; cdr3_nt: TGTGCCAGCAGTTACGCCATGACTAGCGGGTTCTACGAGCAGTACTTC
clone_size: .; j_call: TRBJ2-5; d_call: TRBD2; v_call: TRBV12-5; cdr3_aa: CASGLVALGLAGAMKMETQYF; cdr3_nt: TGTGCTAGTGGTTTGGTAGCATTGGGACTAGCGGGAGCGATGAAGATGGAGACCCAGTACTTC
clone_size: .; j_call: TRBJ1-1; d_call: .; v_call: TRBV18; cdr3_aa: CASSPVGDREAFF; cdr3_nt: TGTGCCAGCTCACCCGTCGGCGACAGGGAAGCTTTCTTT
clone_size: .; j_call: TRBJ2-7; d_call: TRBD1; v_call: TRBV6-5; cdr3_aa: CASRKGQGYEQYF; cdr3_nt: TGTGCCAGCAGGAAAGGACAGGGCTACGAGCAGTACTTC
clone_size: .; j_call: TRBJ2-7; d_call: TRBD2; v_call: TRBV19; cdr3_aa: CASSISGSRSYEQYF; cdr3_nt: TGTGCCAGTAGTATCAGCGGGAGCCGCTCCTACGAGCAGTACTTC
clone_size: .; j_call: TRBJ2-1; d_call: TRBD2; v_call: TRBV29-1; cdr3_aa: CSSEREGLNEQFF; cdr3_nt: TGCAGCTCAGAGCGGGAGGGCCTCAATGAGCAGTTCTTC
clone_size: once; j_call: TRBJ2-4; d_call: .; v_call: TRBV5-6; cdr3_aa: CASSSQGNIQYF; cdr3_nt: TGTGCCAGCAGTTCGCAGGGAAACATTCAGTACTTC
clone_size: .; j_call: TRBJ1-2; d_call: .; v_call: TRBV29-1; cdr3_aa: CSVGGGTNYGYTF; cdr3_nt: TGCAGCGTTGGCGGTGGAACTAACTATGGCTACACCTTC
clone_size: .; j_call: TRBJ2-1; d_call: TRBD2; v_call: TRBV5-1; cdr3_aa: CASSGTSGRPGDNEQFF; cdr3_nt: TGCGCCAGCAGCGGGACTAGCGGGAGACCGGGGGACAATGAGCAGTTCTTC
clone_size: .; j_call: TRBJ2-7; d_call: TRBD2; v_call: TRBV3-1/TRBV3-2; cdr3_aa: CASSQGTSKQYF; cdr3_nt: TGTGCCAGCAGCCAAGGGACTAGCAAGCAGTACTTC
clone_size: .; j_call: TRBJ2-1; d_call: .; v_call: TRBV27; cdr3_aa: CASSQINEQFF; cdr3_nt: TGTGCCAGCAGTCAAATCAATGAGCAGTTCTTC
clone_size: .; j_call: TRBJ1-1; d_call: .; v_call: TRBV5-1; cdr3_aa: CASSLKDSTGTEAFF; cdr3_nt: TGCGCCAGCAGCCTGAAGGACAGTACGGGAACTGAAGCTTTCTTT
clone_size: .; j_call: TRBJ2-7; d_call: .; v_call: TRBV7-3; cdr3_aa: CASSLTSTRTLGEQYF; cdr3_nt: TGTGCCAGCAGCTTAACTTCTACCCGAACCCTAGGCGAGCAGTACTTC
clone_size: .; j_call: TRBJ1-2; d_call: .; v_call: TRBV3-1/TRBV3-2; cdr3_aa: CASSPGFIGYGYTF; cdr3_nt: TGTGCCAGCAGCCCCGGGTTTATAGGCTATGGCTACACCTTC
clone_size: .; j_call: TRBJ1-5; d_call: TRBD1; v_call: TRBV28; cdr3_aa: CASRLTGWGNQPQHF; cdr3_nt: TGTGCCAGCAGGCTGACAGGGTGGGGCAATCAGCCCCAGCATTTT
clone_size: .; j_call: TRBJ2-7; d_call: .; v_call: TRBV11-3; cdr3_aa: CASSRPGREDEQYF; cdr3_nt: TGTGCCAGCAGCCGACCGGGCAGGGAGGACGAGCAGTACTTC
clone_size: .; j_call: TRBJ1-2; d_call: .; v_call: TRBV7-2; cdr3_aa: CASSSQTGNGYTF; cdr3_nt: TGTGCCAGCAGCTCCCAAACGGGGAATGGCTACACCTTC
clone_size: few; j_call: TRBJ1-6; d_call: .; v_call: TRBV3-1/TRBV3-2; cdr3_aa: CASSDVPGLGTYNSPLHF; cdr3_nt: TGTGCCAGCAGCGATGTTCCTGGGTTGGGCACCTATAATTCACCCCTCCACTTT
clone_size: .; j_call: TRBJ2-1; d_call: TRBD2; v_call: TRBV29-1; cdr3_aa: CSVETSEDEQFF; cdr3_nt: TGCAGCGTTGAAACTAGCGAGGATGAGCAGTTCTTC
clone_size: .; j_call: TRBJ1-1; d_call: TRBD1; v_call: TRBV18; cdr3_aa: CASSQAGGEAFF; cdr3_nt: TGTGCCAGCTCACAAGCAGGGGGCGAAGCTTTCTTT
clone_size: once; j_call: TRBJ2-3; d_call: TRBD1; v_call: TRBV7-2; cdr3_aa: CASSFSGQRTDTQYF; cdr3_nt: TGTGCCAGCAGCTTCTCGGGACAGCGCACAGATACGCAGTATTTT
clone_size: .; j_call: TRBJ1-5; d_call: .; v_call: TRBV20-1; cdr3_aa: CSARYREPQHF; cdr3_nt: TGCAGTGCTAGGTATAGAGAGCCCCAGCATTTT
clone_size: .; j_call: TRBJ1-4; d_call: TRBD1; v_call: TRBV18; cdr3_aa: CASSPGTGINEKLFF; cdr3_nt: TGTGCCAGCTCACCAGGGACAGGCATTAATGAAAAACTGTTTTTT
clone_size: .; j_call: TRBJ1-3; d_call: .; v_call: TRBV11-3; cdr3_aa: CASSPFGGSGNTIYF; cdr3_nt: TGTGCCAGCAGCCCGTTCGGGGGCTCTGGAAACACCATATATTTT
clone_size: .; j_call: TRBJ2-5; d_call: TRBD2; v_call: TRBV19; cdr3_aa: CASSRGLAGETQYF; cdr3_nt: TGTGCCAGTAGTAGAGGACTAGCGGGAGAGACCCAGTACTTC
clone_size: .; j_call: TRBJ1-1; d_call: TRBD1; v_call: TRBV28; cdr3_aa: CASTQTGVLNTEAFF; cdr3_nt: TGTGCCAGCACCCAGACAGGGGTCCTAAACACTGAAGCTTTCTTT
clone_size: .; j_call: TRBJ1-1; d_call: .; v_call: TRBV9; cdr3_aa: CASSVRQATEAFF; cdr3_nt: TGTGCCAGCAGCGTAAGACAGGCCACTGAAGCTTTCTTT
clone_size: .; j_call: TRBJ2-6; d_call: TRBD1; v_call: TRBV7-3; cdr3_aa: CASSLETGAGANVLTF; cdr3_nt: TGTGCCAGCAGCTTAGAAACAGGGGCAGGGGCCAACGTCCTGACTTTC
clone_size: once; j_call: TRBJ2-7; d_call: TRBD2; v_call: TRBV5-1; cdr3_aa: CASSLGRPSGRQQYF; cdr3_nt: TGCGCCAGCAGCTTGGGACGTCCTAGCGGCCGCCAGCAGTACTTC
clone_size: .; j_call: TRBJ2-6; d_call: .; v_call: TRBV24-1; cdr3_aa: CATSDVRGGASGANVLTF; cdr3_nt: TGTGCCACCAGTGATGTCCGGGGAGGCGCTTCTGGGGCCAACGTCCTGACTTTC
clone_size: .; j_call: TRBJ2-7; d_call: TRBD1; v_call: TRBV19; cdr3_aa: CASSIPGTGHTYEQYF; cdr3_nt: TGTGCCAGTAGTATACCCGGGACAGGGCATACCTACGAGCAGTACTTC
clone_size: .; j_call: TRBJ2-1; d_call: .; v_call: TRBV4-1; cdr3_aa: CASSRRGHKTGNEQFF; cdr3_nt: TGCGCCAGCAGCCGACGGGGGCATAAGACAGGGAATGAGCAGTTCTTC
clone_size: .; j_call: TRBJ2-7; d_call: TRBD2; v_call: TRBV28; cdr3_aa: CASSHNLAGVSYEQYF; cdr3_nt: TGTGCCAGCAGTCACAATCTAGCGGGAGTATCCTACGAGCAGTACTTC
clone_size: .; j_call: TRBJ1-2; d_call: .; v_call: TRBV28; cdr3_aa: CASSPVGGGYTF; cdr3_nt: TGTGCCAGCAGTCCTGTAGGGGGTGGCTACACCTTC
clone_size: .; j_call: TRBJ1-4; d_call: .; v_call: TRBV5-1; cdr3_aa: CASSFQGVNEKLFF; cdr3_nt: TGCGCCAGCAGCTTCCAGGGTGTAAATGAAAAACTGTTTTTT
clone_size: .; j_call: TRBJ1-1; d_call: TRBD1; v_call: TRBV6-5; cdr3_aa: CASSSSDRGHPEAFF; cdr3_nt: TGTGCCAGCAGTTCCTCCGACAGGGGGCATCCTGAAGCTTTCTTT
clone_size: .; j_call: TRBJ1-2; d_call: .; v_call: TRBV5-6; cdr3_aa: CASSLVAGVGYTF; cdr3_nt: TGTGCCAGCAGCTTGGTGGCAGGGGTTGGCTACACCTTC
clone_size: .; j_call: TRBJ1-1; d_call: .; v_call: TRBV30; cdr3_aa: CAWARGNTEAFF; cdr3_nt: TGTGCCTGGGCTCGCGGGAACACTGAAGCTTTCTTT
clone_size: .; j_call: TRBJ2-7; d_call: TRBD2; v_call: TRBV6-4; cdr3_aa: CASSDLRIPLAGEDYEQYF; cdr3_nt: TGTGCCAGCAGTGACCTACGTATACCGCTAGCGGGAGAGGATTACGAGCAGTACTTC
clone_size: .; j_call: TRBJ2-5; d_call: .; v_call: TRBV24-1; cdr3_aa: CATSGGQIQETQYF; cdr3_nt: TGTGCCACCAGTGGAGGACAGATACAAGAGACCCAGTACTTC
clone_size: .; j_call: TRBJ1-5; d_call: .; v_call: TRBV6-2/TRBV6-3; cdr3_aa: CASSYRDNQPQHF; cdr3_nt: TGTGCCAGCAGTTACCGAGATAATCAGCCCCAGCATTTT
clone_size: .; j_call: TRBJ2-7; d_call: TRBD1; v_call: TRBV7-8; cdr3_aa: CASSPIGRGIEQYF; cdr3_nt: TGTGCCAGCAGCCCCATAGGCAGGGGGATCGAGCAGTACTTC
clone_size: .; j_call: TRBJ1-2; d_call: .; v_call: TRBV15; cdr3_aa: CATSRALSPYGYTF; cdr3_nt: TGTGCCACCAGCAGAGCTTTAAGCCCCTATGGCTACACCTTC
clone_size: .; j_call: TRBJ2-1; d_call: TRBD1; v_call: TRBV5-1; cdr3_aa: CASSSYPTGTGSYNEQFF; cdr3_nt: TGCGCCAGCAGTTCCTATCCAACCGGGACAGGCTCCTACAATGAGCAGTTCTTC
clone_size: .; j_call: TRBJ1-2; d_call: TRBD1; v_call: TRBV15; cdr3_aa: CATSREGGTGGNGYTF; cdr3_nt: TGTGCCACCAGCAGAGAGGGCGGGACAGGGGGGAATGGCTACACCTTC
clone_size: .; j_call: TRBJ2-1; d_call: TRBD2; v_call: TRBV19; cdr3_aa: CATQSGRAIEQFF; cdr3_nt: TGTGCCACCCAAAGCGGGAGGGCGATTGAGCAGTTCTTC
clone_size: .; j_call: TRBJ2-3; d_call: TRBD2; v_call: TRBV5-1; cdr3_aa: CASSVSGRYGDTQYF; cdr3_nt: TGCGCCAGCAGCGTTAGCGGGAGATATGGAGATACGCAGTATTTT
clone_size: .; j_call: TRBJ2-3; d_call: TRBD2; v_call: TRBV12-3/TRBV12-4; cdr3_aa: CASKTSGTDTQYF; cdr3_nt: TGTGCCAGCAAAACTAGCGGGACAGATACGCAGTATTTT
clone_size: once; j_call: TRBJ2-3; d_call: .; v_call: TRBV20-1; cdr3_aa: CSAHLLDTQYF; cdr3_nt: TGCAGTGCACACCTTCTAGATACGCAGTATTTT
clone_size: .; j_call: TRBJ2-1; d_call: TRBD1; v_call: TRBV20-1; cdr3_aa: CSASYRGARNEQFF; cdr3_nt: TGCAGTGCTAGTTACAGGGGGGCGCGCAATGAGCAGTTCTTC
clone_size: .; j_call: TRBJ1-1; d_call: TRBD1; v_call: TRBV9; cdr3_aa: CASSGPSTGGVEAFF; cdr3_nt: TGTGCCAGCAGCGGACCCTCGACAGGGGGCGTTGAAGCTTTCTTT